The 26 T cell receptor beta chains in this list originate from one sample, sequenced in a study of OX40 agonist ivuxolimab in advanced cancers. Data came from immunoSEQ multiplex PCR; TCRdb stores just in-frame clones and leaves some out. The data hold around 76,000 clones, with about 89% observed a single time. The sample was CD4+ or CD8+ T cells sorted from blood, taken in a trial of the OX40 agonist ivuxolimab. Receptors were obtained from an adult with an advanced solid tumor such as melanoma, head and neck, liver or kidney cancer.

The chain has TRBV9 and TRBJ2-7; 12 nucleotides match TRBD2. V lost 4 bases to trimming and J lost 5 bases; unmatched junction nucleotides: 10. CDR3 length: 16 amino acids. The germline CDR1 and CDR2 sequences are SGDLS and YYNGEE. In DNA, the CDR3 is TGTGCCAGCAGCCCCCGACTAGCGGGAGTTCTCAACGAGCAGTACTTC. Translation: CASSPRLAGVLNEQYF.

The J gene is TRBJ2-5, the V gene TRBV18; 8 nucleotides line up with TRBD1. Losses at the gene ends were 2 bases for V and 3 bases for J; bases not matched to a gene: 5. Germline values: CDR1 KGHSH, CDR2 LQKENI. There are 15 residues in the CDR3. The CDR3 loop reads CASSPRTGSEETQYF. The CDR3 nucleotides are TGTGCCAGCTCACCAAGGACAGGGTCCGAAGAGACCCAGTACTTC. Filled out from reference TRBV18 and TRBJ2-5, the complete variable domain reads NAGVMQNPRHLVRRRGQEARLRCSPMKGHSHVYWYRQLPEEGLKFMVYLQKENIIDESGMPKERFSAEFPKEGPSILRIQQVVRGDSAAYFCASSPRTGSEETQYFGPGTRLLVL.

V is TRBV11-3 and J is TRBJ2-2, with 9 bases that match TRBD2. The CDR3 is 17 residues long. The germline V gene encodes CDR1 SGHNT and CDR2 YENEEA. Unmatched junction bases numbered 9, after V lost 6 bases and J lost 1 base. This chain's CDR3 is CASSSPASGVNTGELFF. As DNA, the CDR3 is TGTGCCAGCAGTTCGCCGGCTAGCGGGGTGAACACCGGGGAGCTGTTTTTT.

The chain employs TRBV18 and TRBJ2-7, with 12 bases identical to TRBD2. V lost 4 bases, J lost 5 bases, and 12 bases stayed unmatched. The CDR3 loop spans 17 amino acids. The germline V gene has CDR1 KGHSH and CDR2 LQKENI. This CDR3 is CASSRQGTRLAGDEQYF. In nucleotides, the CDR3 is TGTGCCAGCTCACGCCAGGGGACTAGACTAGCGGGAGACGAGCAGTACTTC. Full variable domain (rest looked up from reference TRBV18 and TRBJ2-7): NAGVMQNPRHLVRRRGQEARLRCSPMKGHSHVYWYRQLPEEGLKFMVYLQKENIIDESGMPKERFSAEFPKEGPSILRIQQVVRGDSAAYFCASSRQGTRLAGDEQYFGPGTRLTVT.

This chain connects TRBV6-1 to TRBJ2-1; weak D call: TRBD1 (5 bases). Germline loops: CDR1 MNHNS, CDR2 SASEGT. This CDR3 spans 14 amino acids. V was trimmed by 1 base and J by 4 bases, leaving 8 bases between them. The CDR3: CASSEGTGYNEQFF. CDR3 DNA: TGTGCCAGCAGTGAAGGTACAGGTTACAATGAGCAGTTCTTC.

V and J are TRBV6-6 and TRBJ2-7; 8 nucleotides line up with TRBD2. Trimming cost V 7 bases and J 5 bases; bases outside gene matches: 13. The CDR3 covers 15 residues. Germline V gives CDR1 MNHNY, CDR2 SVGAGI (reference sequence). CDR3 region: CASTLRAGGVDEQYF. In DNA form, the CDR3 reads TGTGCCAGCACCCTAAGGGCCGGGGGGGTGGACGAGCAGTACTTC.

The rearrangement links TRBV4-2 to TRBJ2-7, with D possibly matching TRBD1 (5 bases). Germline CDR1 and CDR2: LGHNA and YNFKEQ. Between the trimmed V and J ends, which lost 5 bases and 2 bases, there was a span of 16 bases. The CDR3 has 15 residues. CDR3 DNA: TGTGCCAGCAGCGCTTTGGGGCAGGGCACCTACGAGCAGTACTTC. Encoded protein: CASSALGQGTYEQYF.

This chain uses TRBV10-2 with TRBJ1-5; D call uncertain. V was shortened by 6 bases and J by 2 bases, with 8 bases between the two germline ends. CDR1 is WSHSY and CDR2 is SAAADI in the germline V gene. CDR3 length equals 13 residues. The CDR3 DNA sequence: TGCGCCAGCAGCCCGGACCGCAATCAGCCCCAGCATTTT. It codes for CASSPDRNQPQHF.

The CDR3 DNA reads as TGTGCCAGCAGTTCTCAGGGGCATCAGCCCCAGCATTTT. Translating gives CASSSQGHQPQHF. This rearrangement joins TRBV6-5 to TRBJ1-5, with a tentative D call TRBD1 (6 bases). V was pared by 4 bases and J by 5 bases, with 9 bases between. CDR1 is MNHEY and CDR2 is SVGAGI in the germline V gene. The length of the CDR3 is 13 residues.

This clone was recorded a few times. The V call is TRBV5-1, the J call TRBJ2-3; D may match TRBD1 or TRBD2 (5 bases each). The V gene's germline CDR1 is SGHRS and CDR2 YFSETQ. This CDR3 is built from 14 residues. V shed 4 bases and J shed 7 bases, with 16 bases lying between them. This CDR3 reads CASSTGQGVNTQYF. For the CDR3, the DNA is TGCGCCAGCAGCACGGGGCAGGGAGTAAATACGCAGTATTTT. Using reference TRBV5-1 and TRBJ2-3 for the parts outside the CDR3, the full variable domain is KAGVTQTPRYLIKTRGQQVTLSCSPISGHRSVSWYQQTPGQGLQFLFEYFSETQRNKGNFPGRFSGRQFSNSRSEMNVSTLELGDSALYLCASSTGQGVNTQYFGPGTRLTVL.

The chain has TRBV5-1 and TRBJ2-5, with 12 bases that match TRBD2. The J call may be incorrect, as the DNA end agrees better with TRBJ2-7. The CDR3 has 14 amino acids. Per the germline V gene, CDR1 is SGHRS and CDR2 is YFSETQ. For the CDR3, the DNA is TGCGCCAGCAGCGGACTAGCGGGATCCTACGAGCAGTACTTC. Encoded protein: CASSGLAGSYEQYF.

The rearrangement joins TRBV6-4 to TRBJ2-2; D remains ambiguous. Germline V gene sequence: CDR1 MRHNA, CDR2 SNTAGT. The CDR3 covers 17 residues. The V end was cut by 0 bases, the J end by 2 bases, with 13 bases between. The CDR3 protein is CASSDSIWLENTGELFF. The CDR3, as DNA: TGTGCCAGCAGTGACTCGATTTGGCTAGAAAACACCGGGGAGCTGTTTTTT.

The chain is built from TRBV27 and TRBJ1-5; 11 nucleotides match TRBD1. Per germline, CDR1 MNHEY and CDR2 SMNVEV (reference sequence). The CDR3 consists of 17 residues. Trimming took 5 bases from V and 2 from J; bases not matched to a gene: 8. CDR3 bases: TGTGCCAGCAGTACCGGGACAGGGGGTATGGGCAATCAGCCCCAGCATTTT. It specifies CASSTGTGGMGNQPQHF.

The genes are TRBV18 and TRBJ2-7; 9 bases are a match to TRBD1. Germline trimming cut 2 bases from V and 0 bases from J; bases unmatched to any gene: 2. The germline V gene has CDR1 KGHSH and CDR2 LQKENI. There are 15 residues in the CDR3. The CDR3 loop is CASSPGQGSSYEQYF. In nucleotides, the CDR3 is TGTGCCAGCTCACCAGGACAGGGGAGCTCCTACGAGCAGTACTTC. Using reference TRBV18 and TRBJ2-7 for the parts outside the CDR3, the full variable domain is NAGVMQNPRHLVRRRGQEARLRCSPMKGHSHVYWYRQLPEEGLKFMVYLQKENIIDESGMPKERFSAEFPKEGPSILRIQQVVRGDSAAYFCASSPGQGSSYEQYFGPGTRLTVT.

The V and J genes are TRBV5-6 and TRBJ1-4, with 7 bases identical to TRBD1. CDR3 length: 15 amino acids. Per the germline V gene, CDR1 is SGHDT and CDR2 is YYEEEE. V shed 4 bases and J 8 bases; nucleotides not matched to a gene: 11. The CDR3 coding sequence is TGTGCCAGCAGCCCAAGCCCGGGGGGACAGGAAAAACTGTTTTTT. Translation: CASSPSPGGQEKLFF.

This chain uses TRBV11-3 with TRBJ2-1, with no clear D. V dropped 5 bases and J dropped 10 bases, with 18 bases sitting between them. The CDR3 is 14 residues long. From germline, CDR1 is SGHNT and CDR2 YENEEA. CDR3 sequence (DNA): TGTGCCAGCAGCCAAATCGACTTGTATCAGGAGCAGTTCTTC. This gives the protein CASSQIDLYQEQFF.

The chain has TRBV18 and TRBJ2-5; D uncertain. CDR1 is KGHSH, CDR2 LQKENI, per germline. This CDR3 contains 13 residues. Trimming took 0 bases from V and 7 from J, leaving 9 bases between them. The CDR3 DNA reads TGTGCCAGCTCACCACCGTCTCAATGGACCCAGTACTTC. Its protein product is CASSPPSQWTQYF.

The chain carries TRBV19 and TRBJ1-1; D remains unclear. The V and J ends lost 5 bases and 7 bases respectively, with 14 bases between them. In germline, CDR1 is LNHDA, CDR2 SQIVND (reference sequence). The CDR3 has 13 amino acids. CDR3 nucleotide sequence: TGTGCCAGTAGTCCCGACAAAAGGCATGAAGCTTTCTTT. As protein: CASSPDKRHEAFF.

The chain joins TRBV13 to TRBJ2-1, with D uncertain. The CDR3 is made up of 14 amino acids. Germline CDR1 is PRHDT and CDR2 is FYEKMQ (reference sequence). The germline V and J ends were trimmed by 3 bases and 7 bases, with 13 bases remaining between them. CDR3 loop: CASSLVTIGNEQFF. DNA of the CDR3: TGTGCCAGCAGCTTGGTGACGATAGGGAATGAGCAGTTCTTC.

The V and J genes are TRBV5-4 and TRBJ2-1, with TRBD1 matching over 11 bases. V lost 3 bases, J lost 8 bases, and 10 bases stayed unmatched. CDR1 SGHNT and CDR2 YYREEE come from the germline V gene (reference sequence). The CDR3 is 16 residues long. This CDR3 reads CASSYIMRTGGDEQFF. DNA of the CDR3: TGTGCCAGCAGCTACATAATGAGGACAGGGGGCGATGAGCAGTTCTTC.

This chain connects TRBV6-6 to TRBJ2-3, with D possibly TRBD2 on 6 matching bases. The V end was cut by 5 bases, the J end by 4 bases, with 16 bases between. Germline loops: CDR1 MNHNY, CDR2 SVGAGI (reference sequence). The CDR3 spans 15 residues. The DNA of the CDR3 is TGTGCCAGCAGTAGGGACTGGGACGTCGCAGATACGCAGTATTTT. Its protein is CASSRDWDVADTQYF.

This chain links TRBV7-9 with TRBJ1-5, with 7 bases matching TRBD1. Trimming took 0 bases from V and 1 from J; bases not matched to a gene: 0. CDR1 is SEHNR, CDR2 FQNEAQ, per germline (reference sequence). The CDR3 contains 15 residues. The CDR3 is CASSLARGSNQPQHF. CDR3 DNA: TGTGCCAGCAGCTTAGCCAGGGGGAGCAATCAGCCCCAGCATTTT. Full variable domain (remainder filled in from reference TRBV7-9 and TRBJ1-5): DTGVSQNPRHKITKRGQNVTFRCDPISEHNRLYWYRQTLGQGPEFLTYFQNEAQLEKSRLLSDRFSAERPKGSFSTLEIQRTEQGDSAMYLCASSLARGSNQPQHFGDGTRLSIL.

This sequence joins TRBV2 and TRBJ2-7, with D possibly matching TRBD1 (6 bases). V lost 9 bases and J lost 3, with 15 bases in between. Germline assignment: CDR1 SNHLY and CDR2 FYNNEI. The CDR3 is made up of 13 amino acids. In nucleotides, the CDR3 is TGTGCCAGTCATAAACAGGGAGACTACGAGCAGTACTTC. Residues: CASHKQGDYEQYF. Variable domain in full (rest from reference TRBV2 and TRBJ2-7): EPEVTQTPSHQVTQMGQEVILRCVPISNHLYFYWYRQILGQKVEFLVSFYNNEISEKSEIFDDQFSVERPDGSNFTLKIRSTKLEDSAMYFCASHKQGDYEQYFGPGTRLTVT.

The gene calls are TRBV11-2 and TRBJ2-7; TRBD2 aligns across 9 bases. The CDR3 runs 16 residues. Germline V lookup: CDR1 SGHAT, CDR2 FQNNGV. With V trimmed by 5 bases and J by 0 bases, 8 bases remained unmatched. The CDR3 nucleotides read TGTGCCAGCAGCCGTAGACTAGCGGCAAGCTCCTACGAGCAGTACTTC. Protein sequence: CASSRRLAASSYEQYF.

The chain employs TRBV6-1 and TRBJ1-2, with D possibly matching TRBD1 (5 bases). Germline CDR1 reads MNHNS; CDR2 reads SASEGT. Deletions cut 4 bases from V and 5 bases from J, with 14 bases between. CDR3 size: 14 residues. CDR3: CASSGQTEVYGYTF. The CDR3 DNA sequence: TGTGCCAGCAGTGGCCAGACAGAGGTTTATGGCTACACCTTC.

The chain couples TRBV6-5 to TRBJ2-7, with D perhaps assigned TRBD1 or TRBD2 (5 bases each). This CDR3 spans 14 amino acids. Germline loops: CDR1 MNHEY, CDR2 SVGAGI. V was pared by 5 bases and J by 0 bases, with 11 bases between. CDR3 in DNA: TGTGCCAGCAGTCGGGACCGATTCTCCTACGAGCAGTACTTC. Translating it yields CASSRDRFSYEQYF.